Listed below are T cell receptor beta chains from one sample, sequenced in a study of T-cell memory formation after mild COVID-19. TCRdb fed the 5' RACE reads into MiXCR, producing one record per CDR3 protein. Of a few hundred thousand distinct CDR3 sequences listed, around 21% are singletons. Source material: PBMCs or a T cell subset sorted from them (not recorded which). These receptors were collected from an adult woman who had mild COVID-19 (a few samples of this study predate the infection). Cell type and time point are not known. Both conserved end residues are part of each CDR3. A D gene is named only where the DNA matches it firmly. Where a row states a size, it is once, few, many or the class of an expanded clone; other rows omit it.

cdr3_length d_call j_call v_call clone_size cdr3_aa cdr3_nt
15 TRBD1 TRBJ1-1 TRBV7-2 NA CASSLSWGQGAEAFF TGTGCCAGCAGCTTAAGCTGGGGACAGGGGGCTGAAGCTTTCTTT
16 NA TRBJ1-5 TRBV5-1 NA CASSSEPLGSNQPQHF TGCGCCAGCAGCTCGGAACCCTTGGGCTCCAATCAGCCCCAGCATTTT
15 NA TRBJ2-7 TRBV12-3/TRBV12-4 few CASTLGPAFRGEQYF TGTGCCAGCACCCTGGGGCCAGCTTTTAGAGGGGAGCAGTACTTC
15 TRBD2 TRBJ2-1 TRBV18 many CASSPTSGGRNEQFF TGTGCCAGCTCACCAACTAGCGGGGGTCGGAATGAGCAGTTCTTC
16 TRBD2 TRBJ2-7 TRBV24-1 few CATSDPRTSGAYEQYF TGTGCCACCAGTGATCCTAGGACTAGCGGCGCCTACGAGCAGTACTTC
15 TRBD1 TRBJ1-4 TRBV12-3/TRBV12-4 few CASSRGEGTNEKLFF TGTGCCAGCAGCAGGGGGGAAGGAACTAATGAAAAACTGTTTTTT
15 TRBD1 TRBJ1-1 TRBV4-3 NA CASSQLDRGNTEAFF TGCGCCAGCAGCCAACTCGACAGGGGGAACACTGAAGCTTTCTTT
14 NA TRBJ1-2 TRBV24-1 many CATSEKTGFYGYTF TGTGCCACCAGTGAAAAGACAGGCTTCTATGGCTACACCTTC
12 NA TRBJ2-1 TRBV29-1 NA CSLSLTYNEQFF TGCAGCCTCTCACTTACCTACAATGAGCAGTTCTTC
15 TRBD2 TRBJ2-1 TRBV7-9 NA CASSLADGGGNEQFF TGTGCCAGCAGCTTAGCGGACGGGGGGGGCAATGAGCAGTTCTTC
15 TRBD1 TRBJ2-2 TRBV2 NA CASLTGTGIPGELFF TGTGCCAGCCTCACCGGGACAGGGATCCCCGGGGAGCTGTTTTTT
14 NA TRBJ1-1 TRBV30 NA CAWSEEGMNTEAFF TGTGCCTGGAGTGAAGAAGGTATGAACACTGAAGCTTTCTTT
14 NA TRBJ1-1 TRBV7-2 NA CASSFPTEGTEAFF TGTGCCAGCAGCTTCCCCACAGAGGGCACTGAAGCTTTCTTT
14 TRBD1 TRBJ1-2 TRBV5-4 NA CASTPDRAYYGYTF TGTGCCAGCACCCCGGACAGGGCATACTATGGCTACACCTTC
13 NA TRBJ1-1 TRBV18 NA CASSPLPDTEAFF TGTGCCAGCTCACCACTACCAGACACTGAAGCTTTCTTT
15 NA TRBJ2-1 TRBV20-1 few CSAQRRGSSYNEQFF TGCAGTGCGCAGAGGAGGGGGAGCTCCTACAATGAGCAGTTCTTC
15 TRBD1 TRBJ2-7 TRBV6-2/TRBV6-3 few CASSQTPGQIYEQYF TGTGCCAGCAGCCAAACGCCGGGACAGATCTACGAGCAGTACTTC
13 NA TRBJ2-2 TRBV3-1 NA CASSPFRAGELFF TGTGCCAGCAGCCCCTTTAGGGCCGGGGAGCTGTTTTTT
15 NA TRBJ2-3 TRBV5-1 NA CASSLVAGWADTQYF TGCGCCAGCAGCTTGGTGGCGGGATGGGCAGATACGCAGTATTTT
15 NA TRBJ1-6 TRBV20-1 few CSARDYDRSNSPLHF TGCAGTGCTAGAGATTATGACCGCTCGAATTCACCCCTCCACTTT
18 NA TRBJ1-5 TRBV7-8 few CASSSRTRTRGSNQPQHF TGTGCCAGCAGCTCCCGGACTCGGACGAGAGGAAGCAATCAGCCCCAGCATTTT
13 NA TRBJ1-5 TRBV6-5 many CASSYSRVQPQHF TGTGCCAGCAGTTACTCCAGGGTTCAGCCCCAGCATTTT
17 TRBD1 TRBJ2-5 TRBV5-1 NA CASSLQVLGTGSETQYF TGCGCCAGCAGCTTACAAGTCCTCGGGACAGGGAGCGAGACCCAGTACTTC
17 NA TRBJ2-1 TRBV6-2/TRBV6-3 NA CASSFETGTSSYNEQFF TGTGCCAGCAGTTTTGAAACGGGGACCAGCTCCTACAATGAGCAGTTCTTC
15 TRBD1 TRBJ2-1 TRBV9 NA CASSVDGTGDNEQFF TGTGCCAGCAGCGTAGATGGGACAGGAGACAATGAGCAGTTCTTC
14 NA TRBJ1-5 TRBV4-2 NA CASSQEVLEGIQHF TGTGCCAGCAGCCAAGAGGTTTTGGAGGGAATCCAGCATTTT
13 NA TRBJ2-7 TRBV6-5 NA CASRGTVPPEQYF TGTGCCAGCAGGGGAACCGTTCCTCCCGAGCAGTACTTC
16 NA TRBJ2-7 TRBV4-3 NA CASSQFSTGFGYEQYF TGCGCCAGCAGCCAATTTAGTACAGGTTTCGGCTACGAGCAGTACTTC
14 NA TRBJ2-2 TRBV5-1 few CASNAVTNTGELFF TGCGCCAGCAACGCGGTTACGAACACCGGGGAGCTGTTTTTT
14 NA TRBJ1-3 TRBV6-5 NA CASSSLKGADTIYF TGTGCCAGCAGTTCTCTCAAAGGGGCTGACACCATATATTTT
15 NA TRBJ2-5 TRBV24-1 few CATSDLAGSRETQYF TGTGCCACCAGTGATTTGGCAGGGTCCAGAGAGACCCAGTACTTC
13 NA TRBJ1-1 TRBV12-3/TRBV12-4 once CASSPDGRTEAFF TGTGCCAGCAGTCCGGACGGGAGGACTGAAGCTTTCTTT
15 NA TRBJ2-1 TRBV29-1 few CSADAGRPSYNEQFF TGCAGCGCCGACGCGGGACGGCCCTCCTACAATGAGCAGTTCTTC
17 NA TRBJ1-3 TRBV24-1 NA CATSDIGAGPSGNTIYF TGTGCCACCAGTGATATCGGCGCGGGGCCCTCTGGAAACACCATATATTTT
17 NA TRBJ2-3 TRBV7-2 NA CASSAQPIAHGTDTQYF TGTGCCAGCAGCGCGCAGCCGATAGCCCACGGCACAGATACGCAGTATTTT
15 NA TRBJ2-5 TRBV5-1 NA CASSGGRGGEETQYF TGCGCCAGCAGCGGGGGGCGAGGCGGGGAGGAGACCCAGTACTTC
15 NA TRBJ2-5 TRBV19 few CASSAPRTSQETQYF TGTGCCAGTAGTGCCCCGAGGACAAGCCAAGAGACCCAGTACTTC
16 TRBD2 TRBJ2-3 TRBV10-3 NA CAISELDGLAGGTQYF TGTGCCATCAGTGAGTTAGACGGACTAGCGGGGGGGACGCAGTATTTT
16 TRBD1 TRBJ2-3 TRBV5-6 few CASSLAEGQGRSAQYF TGTGCCAGCAGCTTAGCCGAAGGACAGGGGCGTTCCGCGCAGTATTTT
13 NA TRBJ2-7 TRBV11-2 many CASSLGARAEQYF TGTGCCAGCAGCTTAGGGGCCAGGGCCGAGCAGTACTTC
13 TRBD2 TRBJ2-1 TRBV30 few CAWSVTSGSFEFF TGTGCCTGGAGTGTTACTAGCGGGAGTTTCGAGTTCTTC
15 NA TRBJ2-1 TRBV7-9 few CASSLVGAEGNEQFF TGTGCCAGCAGCTTAGTGGGGGCCGAGGGGAATGAGCAGTTCTTC
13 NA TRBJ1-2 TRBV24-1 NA CATSDFTGDGYTF TGTGCCACCAGTGATTTTACCGGGGACGGCTACACCTTC
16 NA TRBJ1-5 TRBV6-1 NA CASSLLGESSNQPQHF TGTGCCAGCAGCCTCTTGGGGGAGTCAAGCAATCAGCCCCAGCATTTT
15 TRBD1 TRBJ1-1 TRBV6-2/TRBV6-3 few CASSYAPGTGGRAFF TGTGCCAGCAGTTATGCCCCCGGGACAGGGGGCCGAGCTTTCTTT
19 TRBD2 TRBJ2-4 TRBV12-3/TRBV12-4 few CASSFRTSGIFQAKNIQYF TGTGCCAGCAGTTTTAGGACTAGCGGAATATTCCAGGCCAAAAACATTCAGTACTTC
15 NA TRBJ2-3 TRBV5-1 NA CASSLGTPSTDTQYF TGCGCCAGCAGCTTGGGTACCCCTAGCACAGATACGCAGTATTTT
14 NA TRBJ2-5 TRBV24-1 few CATSDLYREETQYF TGTGCCACCAGTGATTTATACAGGGAAGAGACCCAGTACTTC
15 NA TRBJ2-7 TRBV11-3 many CASSPGVQGLYEQYF TGTGCCAGCAGCCCGGGAGTCCAAGGCCTCTACGAGCAGTACTTC
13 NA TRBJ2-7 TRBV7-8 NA CASSVTDSYEQYF TGTGCCAGCAGCGTAACGGACAGCTACGAGCAGTACTTC
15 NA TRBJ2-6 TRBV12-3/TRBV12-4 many CASSFRGSGANVLTF TGTGCCAGCAGTTTTCGAGGATCTGGGGCCAACGTCCTGACTTTC
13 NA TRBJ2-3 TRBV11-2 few CASSFGAEDTQYF TGTGCCAGCAGCTTCGGGGCGGAGGATACGCAGTATTTT
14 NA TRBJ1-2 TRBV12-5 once CASGLVRQEDGYTF TGTGCTAGTGGTTTGGTCCGGCAGGAGGATGGCTACACCTTC
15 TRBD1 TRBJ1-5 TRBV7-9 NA CASSFEGQGNQPQHF TGTGCCAGCAGCTTTGAAGGACAGGGTAATCAGCCCCAGCATTTT
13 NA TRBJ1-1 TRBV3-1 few CASSQATGTEAFF TGTGCCAGCAGCCAAGCGACGGGTACTGAAGCTTTCTTT